This T cell receptor (beta chain) is from a study of blood T cells in healthy people across ages. The CDR3 runs 14 residues. Germline CDR1 SNHLY, CDR2 FYNNEI. For this clonotype: An end of the junction does not agree with germline; a read error may underlie this.

Together with a sample-barcoded 5' primer, a J-beta primer mix was included in a second PCR lasting about 6 to 11 cycles. TCRdb independently ran MiXCR on the 5' RACE reads; one entry per CDR3 protein. The table records 800,000 to 900,000 distinct CDR3 sequences, 62% of them present only once. The receptor's source is a young man in good health. Input material: blood. The chain links TRBV2 to TRBJ2-5; 8 nucleotides align to TRBD1. The tail of the sequence fits TRBJ2-7 better, so the J call may be wrong. The CDR3 DNA reads TGTGCCACCAGTCGGACAGGGACTTACTACGAGCAGTACTTC. Residues: CATSRTGTYYEQYF.